This TCR beta chain was identified in a study of cytomegalovirus exposure and HLA in healthy donors. Comment on this clone: Its matching antigen is unknown.

60 Vbeta and 13 Jbeta primers were used in PCR. Original handling: There were around 78 million unique TCR beta chains by a later count, and approximately 11 million of them were shared. Generated by immunoSEQ multiplex PCR, the TCRdb table keeps only in-frame clones and is missing some. V and J calls and clone size are those listed in that table; D and trimming were worked out from the DNA. Of 95,000 to 100,000 clones listed, around 77% are singletons. Study results and caveats: In an earlier analysis, in under 700 donors, most V segments appeared productive either ~87% or ~30% of the time. Per a later analysis, HLA-associated TCR beta chains showed more clonal expansion than other, equally common TCR beta chains.

The CDR3 is 15 residues long. Germline V gives CDR1 SGHTA, CDR2 FQGTGA. Germline trimming cut 1 base from V and 7 bases from J; bases unmatched to any gene: 3. This clonotype was sampled from a female donor in good health and CMV-seronegative. The chain links TRBV7-3 to TRBJ2-1, with 11 positions matching TRBD2. Sequencing was done on a sample of PBMCs. This chain's CDR3 is CASSLNSGRGNEQFF. In DNA, the CDR3 is TGTGCCAGCAGCTTAAATAGCGGGAGGGGTAATGAGCAGTTCTTC.